These 8 T cell receptor beta chains originate from one sample sequenced in a study of cytomegalovirus exposure and HLA in healthy donors. Clones were sequenced by immunoSEQ multiplex PCR, and TCRdb holds only the in-frame ones, with some missing. The sample lists under 150,000 clones; around 90% were seen once. Material: PBMCs. These receptors were collected from a man in his late teens or twenties in good health and CMV-seropositive.

This clone appeared a single time. This chain joins TRBV2 and TRBJ2-5; D not certain. Germline loops: CDR1 SNHLY, CDR2 FYNNEI. The germline V and J ends were trimmed by 10 bases and 5 bases, with 17 bases remaining between them. The CDR3 contains 13 residues. The CDR3 loop is CAIQDTLAETQYF. As DNA, the CDR3 is TGTGCCATACAAGACACCCTGGCGGAGACCCAGTACTTC.

The chain carries TRBV7-9 and TRBJ1-4; 7 bases align to TRBD1. The germline gives CDR1 SEHNR, CDR2 FQNEAQ (reference sequence). The CDR3 totals 16 residues. V was clipped by 5 bases and J by 6 bases; unmatched bases: 12. In nucleotides, the CDR3 is TGTGCCAGCAGCCCAGGGGGTCAAGGTCCAGATGAAAAACTGTTTTTT. It codes for CASSPGGQGPDEKLFF.

The chain couples TRBV18 to TRBJ1-5; D ambiguous. The germline gives CDR1 KGHSH, CDR2 LQKENI. The V end was cut by 4 bases, the J end by 6 bases, with 10 bases between. The CDR3 has 13 residues. The CDR3 DNA reads TGTGCCAGCTCACAAATCGCGGGTCAGCCCCAGCATTTT. This translates into CASSQIAGQPQHF.

The chain combines TRBV5-1 with TRBJ1-2; D unclear. CDR1 is SGHRS and CDR2 is YFSETQ in the germline V gene. This CDR3 comprises 13 residues. Trimming pared 0 bases from V and 7 bases from J, leaving 10 bases between. CDR3 region: CASSLGPSGGYTF. The CDR3 DNA follows: TGCGCCAGCAGCTTGGGCCCCAGCGGTGGCTACACCTTC.

The genes are TRBV7-6 and TRBJ1-2; no reliable D call. The CDR3 covers 15 residues. Trimming cost V 2 bases and J 6 bases, with 16 bases left between them. Germline V gene data show CDR1 as SGHVS and CDR2 as FNYEAQ. The CDR3: CASSLSLVAEDGYTF. DNA for the CDR3: TGTGCCAGCAGCTTATCCCTCGTTGCAGAAGATGGCTACACCTTC.

This CDR3 is CASTPLLAPQETQYF. The CDR3 DNA sequence: TGCGCCAGCACCCCGTTACTAGCGCCTCAAGAGACCCAGTACTTC. The J gene is TRBJ2-5, the V gene TRBV5-1; 7 positions agree with TRBD2. CDR1 and CDR2 (germline): SGHRS, YFSETQ. Germline trimming cut 6 bases from V and 2 bases from J; bases unmatched to any gene: 10. CDR3 length: 15 amino acids.

The chain carries TRBV11-2 and TRBJ1-1; 11 nucleotides line up with TRBD1. Germline V gene data show CDR1 as SGHAT and CDR2 as FQNNGV. V lost 4 bases and J lost 1; bases outside the gene matches: 8. The CDR3 has 17 amino acids. CDR3 bases: TGTGCCAGCAGCTCACGGGACAGGGGGAGTACGAACACTGAAGCTTTCTTT. Its translation is CASSSRDRGSTNTEAFF.

The genes are TRBV14 and TRBJ2-7; TRBD2 matches at 7 bases. The germline V gene has CDR1 SGHDN and CDR2 FVKESK. The CDR3 extends over 19 amino acids. The junction had 15 bases not matched to a gene; V was cut back by 0 bases and J by 1 base. The CDR3 DNA reads TGTGCCAGCAGCCAAGATAACCTAGCGGACCAAAGATGGTCCTACGAGCAGTACTTC. It encodes CASSQDNLADQRWSYEQYF.